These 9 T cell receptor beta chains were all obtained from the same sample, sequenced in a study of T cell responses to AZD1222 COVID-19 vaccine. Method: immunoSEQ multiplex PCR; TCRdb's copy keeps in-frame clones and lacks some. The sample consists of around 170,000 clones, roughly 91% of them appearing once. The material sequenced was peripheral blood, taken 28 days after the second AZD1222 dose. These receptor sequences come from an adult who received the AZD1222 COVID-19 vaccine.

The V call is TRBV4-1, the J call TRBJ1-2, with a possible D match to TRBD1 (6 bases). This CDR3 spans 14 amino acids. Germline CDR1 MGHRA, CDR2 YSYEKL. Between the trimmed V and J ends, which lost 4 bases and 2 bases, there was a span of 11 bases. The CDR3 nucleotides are TGCGCCAGCAGCCCCCCCGGACAGAACTATGGCTACACCTTC. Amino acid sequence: CASSPPGQNYGYTF.

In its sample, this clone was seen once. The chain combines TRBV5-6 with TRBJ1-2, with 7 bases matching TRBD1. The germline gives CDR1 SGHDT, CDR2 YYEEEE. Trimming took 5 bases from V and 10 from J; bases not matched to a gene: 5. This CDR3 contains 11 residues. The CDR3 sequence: CASSYTGDYTF. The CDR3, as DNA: TGTGCCAGCAGTTATACAGGGGACTACACCTTC.

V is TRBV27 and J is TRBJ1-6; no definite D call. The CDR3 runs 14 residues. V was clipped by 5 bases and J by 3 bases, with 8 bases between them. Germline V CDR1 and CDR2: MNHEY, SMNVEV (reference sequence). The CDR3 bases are TGTGCCAGCAGTCCCCGGGTCTATAATTCACCCCTCCACTTT. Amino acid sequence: CASSPRVYNSPLHF.

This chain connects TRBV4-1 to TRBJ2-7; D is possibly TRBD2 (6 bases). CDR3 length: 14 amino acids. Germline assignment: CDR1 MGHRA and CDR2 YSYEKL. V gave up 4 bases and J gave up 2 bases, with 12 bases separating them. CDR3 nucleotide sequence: TGCGCCAGCAGCCCGCCAGGGAGGACCTACGAGCAGTACTTC. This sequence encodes CASSPPGRTYEQYF.

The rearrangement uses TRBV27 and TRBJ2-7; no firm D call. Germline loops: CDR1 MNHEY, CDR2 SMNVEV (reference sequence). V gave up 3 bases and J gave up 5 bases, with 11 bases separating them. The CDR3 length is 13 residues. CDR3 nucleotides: TGTGCCAGCAGTTTGTTAGGTGGTGACGAGCAGTACTTC. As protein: CASSLLGGDEQYF.

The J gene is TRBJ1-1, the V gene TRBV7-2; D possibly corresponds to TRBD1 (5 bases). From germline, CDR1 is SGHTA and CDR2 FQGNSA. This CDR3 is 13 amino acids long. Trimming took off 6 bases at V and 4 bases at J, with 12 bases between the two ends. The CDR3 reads CASRGQSGTEAFF. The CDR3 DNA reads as TGTGCCAGCAGGGGGCAGAGTGGCACTGAAGCTTTCTTT.

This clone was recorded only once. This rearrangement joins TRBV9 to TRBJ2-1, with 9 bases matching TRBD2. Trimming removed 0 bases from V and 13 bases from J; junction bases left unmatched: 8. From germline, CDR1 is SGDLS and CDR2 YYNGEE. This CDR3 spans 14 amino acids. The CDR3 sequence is CASSVDQGRGGQFF. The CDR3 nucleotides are TGTGCCAGCAGCGTAGACCAAGGGCGGGGGGGCCAGTTCTTC.

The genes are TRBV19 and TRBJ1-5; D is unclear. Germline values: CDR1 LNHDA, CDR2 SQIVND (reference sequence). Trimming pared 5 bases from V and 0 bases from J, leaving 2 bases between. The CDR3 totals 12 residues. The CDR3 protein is CASSPSNQPQHF. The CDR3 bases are TGTGCCAGTAGTCCTAGCAATCAGCCCCAGCATTTT.

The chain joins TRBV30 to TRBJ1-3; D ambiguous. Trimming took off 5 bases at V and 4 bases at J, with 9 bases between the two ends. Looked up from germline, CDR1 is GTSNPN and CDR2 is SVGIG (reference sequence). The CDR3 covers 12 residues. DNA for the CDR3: TGTGCCTGGGGAGGGTGGGGAAACACCATATATTTT. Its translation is CAWGGWGNTIYF.